This T cell receptor beta chain was retrieved from a study of cytomegalovirus exposure and HLA in healthy donors. PCR was performed using 60 Vbeta and 13 Jbeta primers. Only in-frame clones appear in the TCRdb table, and some are missing; sequencing was by immunoSEQ multiplex PCR. This table holds fewer than 200,000 clones, over 75% found once. As to this clone: Antigen specificity is unknown.

When sampled, the donors appeared nominally healthy, though they likely had unrecorded immune exposures. Whole-study findings and limits: Rarity characterized most TCR sequences, yet some public TCRs appeared in many donors. In presence/absence analyses, roughly uniform sequencing depth across donors was assumed.

The specimen was PBMCs. The sequence was obtained from a man aged 35-49 years in good health and CMV-seronegative.

The CDR3 DNA is TGTGCCTGGAGCGCAACTAATGAAAAACTGTTTTTT. This encodes CAWSATNEKLFF. V is TRBV30 and J is TRBJ1-4, with no clear D. Trimming removed 3 bases from V and 0 bases from J, with 2 bases in between. Per the germline V gene, CDR1 is GTSNPN and CDR2 is SVGIG (reference sequence). The CDR3 has 12 amino acids.